Reported below is one T cell receptor beta chain. The antigen remains unidentified. The source of the sample is a study of cytomegalovirus exposure and HLA in healthy donors. Regarding the study as a whole: Among the sequence variants, a highly shared cluster was likely an artifact of sequencing.

The CDR3 loop spans 11 amino acids. CDR1 is MNHEY and CDR2 is SVGAGI in the germline V gene. V was cut by 4 bases and J by 8 bases, with 5 bases left in between. Use of 60 Vbeta and 13 Jbeta primers characterized the PCR. Original handling: An analysis performed later counted 73 million or so unique TCR beta chains (roughly 11 million of them shared). The assay was immunoSEQ multiplex PCR, and TCRdb's table has in-frame clones only and misses some. Clone size and V and J calls were adopted from that table, with D and trimming inferred from the DNA. Of more than 95,000 clones detected, 75% appear once; the ten largest clones hold about 1.6%.

The rearrangement uses TRBV6-5 and TRBJ1-4; perhaps TRBD1 as D (5 bases). The sequence was obtained from a woman between 18 and 29 years old in good health and CMV-seronegative. The sequencing input was PBMCs. As DNA, the CDR3 is TGTGCCAGCAGTTCAGGGGAAAAACTGTTTTTT. This gives the protein CASSSGEKLFF.